The present T cell receptor beta chain was sequenced within a study of blood T cell repertoires in COVID-19. Study-level background: Acute and convalescent COVID-19 samples came from the United States, Italy and Spain. The analysed material was cDNA or gDNA that came from T cells, B-cell-depleted T cells, or PBMCs.

The CDR3 loop spans 13 amino acids. V lost 4 bases and J lost 4, with 10 bases in between. Germline lookup yields CDR1 LGHDT and CDR2 YNNKEL (reference sequence). Authors' analysis steps: Estimation of nucleated cell counts was performed using reference gene primer amplification. Clones were read by immunoSEQ multiplex PCR, and TCRdb kept only the in-frame ones, dropping some. V and J calls and clone size are given by that table; D and trimming were obtained from the DNA. The table shows over 150,000 clones, with approximately 80% occurring only once. While infection was still active, Seattle patients were enrolled and then followed longitudinally.

The chain is built from TRBV3-1 (or the pseudogene TRBV3-2) and TRBJ2-5; D may be TRBD1 (5 bases). This TCR came from a woman aged 40 to 55 with COVID-19, enrolled during active disease. The sequenced material came from peripheral blood. CDR3 sequence reads: CASSLGAVETQYF. CDR3 bases: TGTGCCAGCAGCCTAGGGGCCGTAGAGACCCAGTACTTC.